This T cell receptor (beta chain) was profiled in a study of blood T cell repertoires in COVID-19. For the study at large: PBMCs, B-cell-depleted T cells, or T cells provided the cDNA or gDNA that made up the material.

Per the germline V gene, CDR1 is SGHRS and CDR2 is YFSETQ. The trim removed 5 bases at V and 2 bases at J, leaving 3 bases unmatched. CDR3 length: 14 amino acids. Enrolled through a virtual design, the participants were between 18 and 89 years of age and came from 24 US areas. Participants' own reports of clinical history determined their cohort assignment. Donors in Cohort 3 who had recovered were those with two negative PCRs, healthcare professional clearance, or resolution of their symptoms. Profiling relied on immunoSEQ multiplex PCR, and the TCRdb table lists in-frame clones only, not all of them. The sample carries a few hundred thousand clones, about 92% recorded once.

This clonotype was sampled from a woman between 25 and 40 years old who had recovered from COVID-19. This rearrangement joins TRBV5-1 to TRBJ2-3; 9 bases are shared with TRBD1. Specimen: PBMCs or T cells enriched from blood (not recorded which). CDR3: CASRRTGDTDTQYF. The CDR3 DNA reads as TGCGCCAGCAGACGGACAGGGGACACAGATACGCAGTATTTT.